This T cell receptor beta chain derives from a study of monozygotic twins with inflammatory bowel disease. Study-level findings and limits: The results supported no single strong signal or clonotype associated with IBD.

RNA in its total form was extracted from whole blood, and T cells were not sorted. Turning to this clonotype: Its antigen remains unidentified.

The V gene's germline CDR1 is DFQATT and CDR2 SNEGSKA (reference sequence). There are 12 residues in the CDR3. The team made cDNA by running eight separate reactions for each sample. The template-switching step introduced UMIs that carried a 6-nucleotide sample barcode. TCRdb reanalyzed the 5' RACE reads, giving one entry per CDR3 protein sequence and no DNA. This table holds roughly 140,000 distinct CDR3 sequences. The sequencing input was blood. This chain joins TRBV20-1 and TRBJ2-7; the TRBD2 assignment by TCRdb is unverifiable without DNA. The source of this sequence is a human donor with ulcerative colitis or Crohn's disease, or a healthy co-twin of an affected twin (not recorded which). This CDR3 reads CSGASFTYEQYF.